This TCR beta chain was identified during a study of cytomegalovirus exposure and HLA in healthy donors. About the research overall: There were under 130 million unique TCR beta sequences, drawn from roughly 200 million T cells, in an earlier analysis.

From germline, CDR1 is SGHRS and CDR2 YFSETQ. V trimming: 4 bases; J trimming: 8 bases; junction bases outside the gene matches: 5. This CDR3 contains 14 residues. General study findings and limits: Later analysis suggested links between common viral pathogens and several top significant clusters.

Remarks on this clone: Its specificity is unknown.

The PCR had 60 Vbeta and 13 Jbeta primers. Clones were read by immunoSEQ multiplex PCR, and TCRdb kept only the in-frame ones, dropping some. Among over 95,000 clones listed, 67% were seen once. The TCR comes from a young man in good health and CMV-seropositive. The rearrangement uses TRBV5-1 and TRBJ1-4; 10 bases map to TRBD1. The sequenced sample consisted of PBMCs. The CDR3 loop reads CASSPDRGQEKLFF. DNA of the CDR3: TGCGCCAGCAGCCCTGACAGGGGGCAGGAAAAACTGTTTTTT.